The 19 T cell receptor beta chains listed next were all sequenced from one sample in a study of Ad26.COV2.S vaccination and SARS-CoV-2 variants. The treatment denotes: some 19 received Ad26.COV2.S at low or high dose, single or two shots; about five received placebo; per-sample allocation not given. Samples were taken on day 63 after the first vaccine or placebo injection. Using immunoSEQ multiplex PCR, the repertoire was profiled, and TCRdb retains in-frame clones only, with some absent. This sample has approximately 420,000 clones; around nine tenths occur once, and the top ten carry about 3.6%. The sample was peripheral blood, taken in a trial of Ad26.COV2.S vaccine versus placebo. These TCRs come from a person between 18 and 65 years old who received the Ad26.COV2.S COVID-19 vaccine or a placebo.

V is TRBV12-3 or TRBV12-4 and J is TRBJ1-2, with 8 bases fitting TRBD1. This CDR3 region has 13 residues. The junction had 6 bases not matched to a gene; V was cut back by 7 bases and J by 5 bases. The DNA of the CDR3 is TGTGCCAGCACCAAGACAGGGGAGTATGGCTACACCTTC. It yields the protein CASTKTGEYGYTF.

This chain joins TRBV27 and TRBJ1-6; D is possibly TRBD1 (5 bases). The CDR3 totals 14 residues. V dropped 6 bases and J dropped 5 bases, with 11 bases sitting between them. Per the germline V gene, CDR1 is MNHEY and CDR2 is SMNVEV (reference sequence). The CDR3 loop is CASRWGADNSPLHF. CDR3 DNA sequence: TGTGCCAGCAGGTGGGGCGCAGATAATTCACCCCTCCACTTT.

Note on this clone: Different DNA sequences within this sample yield the same CDR3. This rearrangement joins TRBV7-2 to TRBJ2-4, with D perhaps matching TRBD1 or TRBD2 (5 bases each). From germline, CDR1 is SGHTA and CDR2 FQGNSA. The V end was cut by 1 base, the J end by 6 bases, with 7 bases between. CDR3 length: 13 residues. The chain's CDR3 is CASSLEGRNIQYF. DNA of the CDR3: TGTGCCAGCAGCTTAGAGGGGAGAAACATTCAGTACTTC. The whole variable domain, remainder taken from reference TRBV7-2 and TRBJ2-4, is GAGVSQSPSNKVTEKGKDVELRCDPISGHTALYWYRQSLGQGLEFLIYFQGNSAPDKSGLPSDRFSAERTGGSVSTLTIQRTQQEDSAVYLCASSLEGRNIQYFGAGTRLSVL.

The genes are TRBV6-5 and TRBJ1-5; the match to TRBD1 covers 7 bases. Germline V lookup: CDR1 MNHEY, CDR2 SVGAGI. The V gene end was trimmed by 11 bases and the J gene end by 2 bases; junction bases not matched to a gene: 9. This CDR3 spans 14 amino acids. This CDR3 is CAHRATGRNQPQHF. CDR3 sequence (DNA): TGTGCCCACCGCGCGACAGGGCGCAATCAGCCCCAGCATTTT.

The rearrangement joins TRBV6-5 to TRBJ1-1; a weak D match, TRBD1 (5 bases). V lost 7 bases to trimming and J lost 11 bases, with 26 bases between them. The CDR3 loop spans 15 amino acids. CDR1 is MNHEY and CDR2 is SVGAGI in the germline V gene. The CDR3 protein is CASNPAQPWGGGAFF. The CDR3 DNA reads as TGTGCCAGCAACCCCGCCCAGCCATGGGGCGGCGGGGCTTTCTTT.

The CDR3 DNA follows: TGCGCCAGCAGCTTACAACCGGGACAGGGAAGTGAGCAGTTCTTC. Translated: CASSLQPGQGSEQFF. The V gene is TRBV5-1, the J gene TRBJ2-1; 9 bases align to TRBD1. V gave up 2 bases and J gave up 9 bases; unmatched junction bases: 9. The CDR3 is 15 residues long. Germline-derived CDR1 and CDR2 are SGHRS and YFSETQ.

The chain uses TRBV11-3 and TRBJ1-6; 7 positions agree with TRBD1. The V gene end was trimmed by 4 bases and the J gene end by 7 bases; junction bases not matched to a gene: 4. This CDR3 has 14 amino acids. The germline V gene has CDR1 SGHNT and CDR2 YENEEA. CDR3 coding DNA: TGTGCCAGCAGCTCCGGGACAGAGAATTCACCCCTCCACTTT. Translated, it gives CASSSGTENSPLHF. The complete variable domain, with remaining parts taken from reference TRBV11-3 and TRBJ1-6, reads EAGVVQSPRYKIIEKKQPVAFWCNPISGHNTLYWYLQNLGQGPELLIRYENEEAVDDSQLPKDRFSAERLKGVDSTLKIQPAELGDSAVYLCASSSGTENSPLHFGNGTRLTVT.

The chain carries TRBV7-9 and TRBJ2-1; the D is unclear. V was cut by 2 bases and J by 9 bases, with 8 bases left in between. The germline V gene has CDR1 SEHNR and CDR2 FQNEAQ (reference sequence). This CDR3 is 12 amino acids long. CDR3 region: CASSLTVGEQFF. CDR3 coding DNA: TGTGCCAGCAGCTTAACGGTAGGTGAGCAGTTCTTC.

The J gene is TRBJ1-1, the V gene TRBV11-2; D not resolved. The CDR3 extends over 14 amino acids. The V gene lost 6 bases and the J gene lost 7 bases, with 18 bases spanning the gap. In germline, CDR1 is SGHAT, CDR2 FQNNGV. In DNA form, the CDR3 reads TGTGCCAGCAGACACTTATCGGCGGCAGTTGAAGCTTTCTTT. Translated, it gives CASRHLSAAVEAFF.

This chain uses TRBV7-9 with TRBJ1-5, with unresolved D. The CDR3 loop spans 13 amino acids. Germline loops: CDR1 SEHNR, CDR2 FQNEAQ (reference sequence). V lost 5 bases to trimming and J lost 6 bases, with 11 bases between them. This CDR3 is CASSLGWGQPQHF. The CDR3 nucleotides are TGTGCCAGCAGCCTTGGCTGGGGTCAGCCCCAGCATTTT.

The J gene is TRBJ1-2, the V gene TRBV12-3 or TRBV12-4; 7 positions agree with TRBD1. J was trimmed by 6 bases and V by 6 bases; bases with no gene match: 7. This CDR3 contains 13 residues. CDR3 in amino acids: CASSRVRGHGYTF. The CDR3 nucleotides read TGTGCCAGCAGCCGGGTTAGGGGGCATGGCTACACCTTC.

Here the CDR3 DNA reads TGTGCCAGCAGCTGGACTCGTTCGGATACGCAGTATTTT. It translates to CASSWTRSDTQYF. The chain combines TRBV6-6 with TRBJ2-3; D may be TRBD2 (5 bases). In germline, CDR1 is MNHNY, CDR2 SVGAGI (reference sequence). The length of the CDR3 is 13 residues. V lost 6 bases and J 6 bases, leaving 13 bases between the germline ends.

This chain links TRBV7-9 with TRBJ1-2; 10 bases map to TRBD1. Losses at the gene ends were 5 bases for V and 6 bases for J; bases not matched to a gene: 21. Looked up from germline, CDR1 is SEHNR and CDR2 is FQNEAQ (reference sequence). The CDR3 is 19 residues long. CDR3 sequence reads: CASSRNVARGTGVANGYTF. The CDR3 bases are TGTGCCAGCAGCCGCAACGTTGCACGTGGGACAGGGGTTGCAAATGGCTACACCTTC.

This sequence joins TRBV5-1 and TRBJ2-3; a possible D gene is TRBD2 (6 bases). This CDR3 is built from 19 residues. The V gene's germline CDR1 is SGHRS and CDR2 YFSETQ. Trimming shortened V by 0 bases and J by 0 bases, and 20 bases separated the two germline ends. Here the CDR3 reads CASSLANSIRLVSTDTQYF. The CDR3 DNA sequence: TGCGCCAGCAGCTTGGCCAATTCGATTCGACTAGTCAGCACAGATACGCAGTATTTT.

The chain uses TRBV12-3 or TRBV12-4 and TRBJ2-3; D uncertain. The CDR3 loop spans 13 amino acids. Trimming left V 3 bases short and J 4 bases short, with 8 bases between. Here the CDR3 DNA reads TGTGCCAGCAGTTTGTATAGGGCAGATACGCAGTATTTT. It translates to CASSLYRADTQYF.

A single count supports this clone. The gene calls are TRBV5-4 and TRBJ2-2; 7 bases agree with TRBD1. CDR1 and CDR2 (germline): SGHNT, YYREEE (reference sequence). This CDR3 comprises 14 residues. With 3 bases clipped from V and 6 bases from J, the junction kept 5 bases outside the gene matches. CDR3 in DNA: TGTGCCAGCAGCTCGCACAGGGGTTCCGGGGAGCTGTTTTTT. Translating gives CASSSHRGSGELFF. The variable domain in full, completed from reference TRBV5-4 and TRBJ2-2, reads ETGVTQSPTHLIKTRGQQVTLRCSSQSGHNTVSWYQQALGQGPQFIFQYYREEENGRGNFPPRFSGLQFPNYSSELNVNALELDDSALYLCASSSHRGSGELFFGEGSRLTVL.

The rearrangement links TRBV10-1 to TRBJ2-2; D call uncertain. The germline V gene encodes CDR1 WNHNN and CDR2 SYGVQD (reference sequence). V was trimmed by 0 bases and J by 2 bases, leaving 10 bases between them. The CDR3 contains 16 residues. The CDR3 sequence: CASSESNTLNTGELFF. The CDR3 nucleotides read TGCGCCAGCAGTGAGTCGAACACTCTCAACACCGGGGAGCTGTTTTTT.

The CDR3 DNA is TGTGCCACCAGTGACATGACAGTTAACACCGGGGAGCTGTTTTTT. Translating it yields CATSDMTVNTGELFF. This chain joins TRBV24-1 and TRBJ2-2; tentative D call: TRBD1 (5 bases). The CDR3 totals 15 residues. V was trimmed by 4 bases and J by 2 bases, leaving 10 bases between them. Germline V CDR1 and CDR2: KGHDR, SFDVKD.

The chain combines TRBV6-5 with TRBJ1-5; 8 bases are shared with TRBD1. J lost 3 bases, V lost 6 bases, and 4 bases had no gene match. The CDR3 covers 14 residues. Looked up from germline, CDR1 is MNHEY and CDR2 is SVGAGI. CDR3 bases: TGTGCCAGCAGCCTGGACAGGGACAATCAGCCCCAGCATTTT. Translated, it gives CASSLDRDNQPQHF.